A selection of T cell receptor beta chains follows, all from one sample in a study of T cell responses to AZD1222 COVID-19 vaccine. Repertoires were generated with immunoSEQ multiplex PCR, while TCRdb's copy carries only in-frame clones and drops some. The sample records over 100,000 clones, approximately 90% being singletons. The sample in question was peripheral blood, obtained on day 0 of AZD1222 vaccination. These receptor sequences come from an adult in good health. Each CDR3 is given with its conserved first and last residue.

v_call: TRBV6-2/TRBV6-3; j_call: TRBJ1-2; cdr3_aa: CASSRQGAGGYTF
v_call: TRBV4-3; j_call: TRBJ1-5; cdr3_aa: CASSQEWAGLDMTQHF
v_call: TRBV12-3/TRBV12-4; j_call: TRBJ1-1; cdr3_aa: CASSLGGGTEAFF
v_call: TRBV21-1; j_call: TRBJ1-6; cdr3_aa: CASSKRVSGQLGSPLHF
v_call: TRBV7-3; j_call: TRBJ2-5; cdr3_aa: CASSRGASETQYF
v_call: TRBV2; j_call: TRBJ2-5; cdr3_aa: CASTGRGQETQYF
v_call: TRBV4-3; j_call: TRBJ1-2; cdr3_aa: CASSPGEGYGYTF
v_call: TRBV5-1; j_call: TRBJ1-2; cdr3_aa: CASSLGLVGGYTF
v_call: TRBV5-1; j_call: TRBJ2-2; cdr3_aa: CASSLVVGVNTGELFF
v_call: TRBV2; j_call: TRBJ2-3; cdr3_aa: CASRRAIAGGRTDTQYF
v_call: TRBV5-1; j_call: TRBJ2-7; cdr3_aa: CATRTGPSSYEQYF
v_call: TRBV19; j_call: TRBJ2-7; cdr3_aa: CASSIEGSRSWRTYEQYF
v_call: TRBV5-1; j_call: TRBJ2-3; cdr3_aa: CASSLESGGPDTQYF
v_call: TRBV18; j_call: TRBJ1-1; cdr3_aa: CASSPASLEAFF
v_call: TRBV9; j_call: TRBJ2-7; cdr3_aa: CASSVDGDRDRFQYF
v_call: TRBV5-1; j_call: TRBJ2-7; cdr3_aa: CASSSSTGAYEQYF